Listed here are 15 T cell receptor beta chains from one sample, sequenced in a study of beta chain features in type 1 diabetes. The sequenced template was cDNA made from the entire isolated RNA. Measured with immunoSEQ multiplex PCR; TCRdb has only the in-frame clones, and not every one. The table records 52,000 or so clones, 52% of them present only once. Antigens of these TCRs are unknown. Study outcomes and limitations: A moderate, significant TCRB CDR3 shortening appeared in type 1 diabetes across four CD4+ subsets.

Sequencing was performed on Tregs from blood. These receptor sequences come from a woman aged 40 to 50 with type 1 diabetes.

V gene TRBV2 combines with J gene TRBJ1-1; D is ambiguous. The V end was cut by 6 bases, the J end by 1 base, with 9 bases between. The CDR3 consists of 13 residues. Germline loops: CDR1 SNHLY, CDR2 FYNNEI. The DNA for the CDR3 is TGTGCCAGCAGCTCGAAAGCGAACACTGAAGCTTTCTTT. This codes for CASSSKANTEAFF.

The chain joins TRBV14 to TRBJ1-2, with D unresolved. This CDR3 is built from 12 residues. V was clipped by 1 base and J by 7 bases, with 7 bases between them. Germline assignment: CDR1 SGHDN and CDR2 FVKESK. The chain's CDR3 is CASSQVQIGYTF. The CDR3 coding sequence is TGTGCCAGCAGCCAAGTACAGATTGGCTACACCTTC.

For the CDR3, the DNA is TGCGCCAGCAGCTTGGAGGGGCTGACGGCCTATGGCTACACCTTC. The encoded protein is CASSLEGLTAYGYTF. V is TRBV5-1 and J is TRBJ1-2; tentatively, D is TRBD1 (5 bases). This CDR3 spans 15 amino acids. V gave up 0 bases and J gave up 4 bases, with 13 bases separating them. Germline CDR1 SGHRS, CDR2 YFSETQ.

This chain uses TRBV4-3 with TRBJ1-1; D not certain. V shed 1 base and J shed 5 bases, with 8 bases lying between them. This CDR3 comprises 13 residues. Germline lookup yields CDR1 LGHNA and CDR2 YSLEER. The CDR3 reads CASSQGAGTEAFF. The CDR3 nucleotides read TGCGCCAGCAGCCAAGGCGCGGGGACTGAAGCTTTCTTT.

This clone has a single count. The chain carries TRBV6-1 and TRBJ2-2, with D unresolved. Trimming removed 5 bases from V and 6 bases from J, with 10 bases in between. The V gene's germline CDR1 is MNHNS and CDR2 SASEGT. The CDR3 runs to 13 residues. The CDR3 reads CASSNGFAGELFF. In DNA, the CDR3 is TGTGCCAGCAGTAACGGGTTTGCCGGGGAGCTGTTTTTT.

This clone was found a few times. J is TRBJ2-3 and V is TRBV9; TRBD1 matches 12 bases. This CDR3 is 15 amino acids long. Germline V gene sequence: CDR1 SGDLS, CDR2 YYNGEE. J was trimmed by 5 bases and V by 3 bases; bases with no gene match: 4. In DNA, the CDR3 is TGTGCCAGCAGCGCCCGGGACAGGGGGCAAGATACGCAGTATTTT. This sequence encodes CASSARDRGQDTQYF.

The chain links TRBV18 to TRBJ1-6; 11 bases line up with TRBD1. The CDR3 runs 15 residues. Trimming took 4 bases from V and 8 from J; bases not matched to a gene: 4. Per germline, CDR1 KGHSH and CDR2 LQKENI. The CDR3 loop reads CASSRTGGEDSPLHF. The CDR3 nucleotides read TGTGCCAGCTCACGGACAGGGGGCGAAGATTCACCCCTCCACTTT.

The chain is built from TRBV28 and TRBJ1-1; 11 bases are shared with TRBD1. The V and J ends lost 9 bases and 4 bases, in that order; junction bases with no gene match: 10. This CDR3 has 15 amino acids. Germline loops: CDR1 MDHEN, CDR2 SYDVKM. The CDR3 here is CASRSGQGASTEAFF. The CDR3 coding sequence is TGTGCCAGTCGTAGCGGACAGGGGGCTAGCACTGAAGCTTTCTTT. The entire variable domain, with the rest obtained from reference TRBV28 and TRBJ1-1, is as follows: DVKVTQSSRYLVKRTGEKVFLECVQDMDHENMFWYRQDPGLGLRLIYFSYDVKMKEKGDIPEGYSVSREKKERFSLILESASTNQTSMYLCASRSGQGASTEAFFGQGTRLTVV.

The chain has TRBV5-1 and TRBJ1-1; 9 bases line up with TRBD1. There are 15 residues in the CDR3. Germline assignment: CDR1 SGHRS and CDR2 YFSETQ. The V and J ends lost 3 bases and 8 bases, in that order; junction bases with no gene match: 11. The CDR3 protein is CASSWIGTGNVEAFF. CDR3 coding DNA: TGCGCCAGCAGCTGGATTGGGACAGGGAATGTCGAAGCTTTCTTT.

This sequence joins TRBV9 and TRBJ2-5; 7 bases line up with TRBD2. V lost 0 bases, J lost 5 bases, and 7 bases stayed unmatched. The CDR3 spans 15 residues. From germline, CDR1 is SGDLS and CDR2 YYNGEE. CDR3 bases: TGTGCCAGCAGCGTAGGGGAGGGCCGATGGGAGACCCAGTACTTC. Translated: CASSVGEGRWETQYF.

This chain uses TRBV6-5 with TRBJ2-7; D is unclear. V lost 4 bases and J 0 bases, leaving 7 bases between the germline ends. Looked up from germline, CDR1 is MNHEY and CDR2 is SVGAGI. The CDR3 sequence is 13 residues long. The DNA for the CDR3 is TGTGCCAGCAGTTTGGCCAGCTCCTACGAGCAGTACTTC. It codes for CASSLASSYEQYF.

The rearrangement joins TRBV19 to TRBJ2-5, with 9 bases matching TRBD1. The end of the DNA fits TRBJ2-7 better, so the J call may be wrong. This CDR3 contains 15 residues. In germline, CDR1 is LNHDA, CDR2 SQIVND (reference sequence). The CDR3 sequence is CASRQRQGGPYEQYF. The CDR3 coding sequence is TGTGCCAGTAGACAAAGACAGGGGGGGCCCTACGAGCAGTACTTC.

This clone is labeled medium-sized. V gene TRBV7-2 combines with J gene TRBJ2-3; no firm D call. The CDR3 sequence is 14 residues long. V lost 8 bases and J 5 bases, leaving 17 bases between the germline ends. Looked up from germline, CDR1 is SGHTA and CDR2 is FQGNSA. The CDR3 DNA reads as TGTGCCAGCGAATCTTTCCCTGGCGGAGATACGCAGTATTTT. Amino acids: CASESFPGGDTQYF.

This chain links TRBV19 with TRBJ1-1; the match to TRBD1 covers 8 bases. This CDR3 contains 14 residues. V was clipped by 5 bases and J by 1 base; unmatched bases: 3. Looked up from germline, CDR1 is LNHDA and CDR2 is SQIVND (reference sequence). The CDR3 DNA is TGTGCCAGTAGTCTCGACAGGGGGAACACTGAAGCTTTCTTT. Translation: CASSLDRGNTEAFF.

The chain is built from TRBV7-2 and TRBJ2-1, with unresolved D. Trimming took 6 bases from V and 6 from J, leaving 15 bases between them. CDR1 is SGHTA, CDR2 FQGNSA, per germline. The CDR3 loop spans 14 amino acids. The CDR3 protein is CASSRRPSSNEQFF. CDR3 bases: TGTGCCAGCAGTCGAAGGCCTAGTAGCAATGAGCAGTTCTTC.